Here is one T cell receptor beta chain with its context. An end of the junction does not agree with germline; a read error may underlie this. This entry is derived from a study of cytomegalovirus exposure and HLA in healthy donors. PCR amplification relied on 60 Vbeta primers (plus 13 Jbeta primers). Data came from immunoSEQ multiplex PCR; TCRdb stores just in-frame clones and leaves some out. The repertoire includes about 140,000 clones, roughly 74% of them detected once, and about 3.1% sits in the top ten. Germline CDR1 SEHNR, CDR2 FQNEAQ (reference sequence). The CDR3 totals 17 residues. Samples came from healthy bone marrow donors.

This receptor was obtained from a middle-aged man in good health and CMV-seronegative. Sequenced sample: PBMCs. The rearrangement uses TRBV7-9 and TRBJ1-5, with 8 bases matching TRBD1. The CDR3 region has the DNA TGTTCCAGCAGCTTAGCCCTGACAGGGGACGCGGTTCAGCCCCAGCATTTT. Translating gives CSSSLALTGDAVQPQHF.